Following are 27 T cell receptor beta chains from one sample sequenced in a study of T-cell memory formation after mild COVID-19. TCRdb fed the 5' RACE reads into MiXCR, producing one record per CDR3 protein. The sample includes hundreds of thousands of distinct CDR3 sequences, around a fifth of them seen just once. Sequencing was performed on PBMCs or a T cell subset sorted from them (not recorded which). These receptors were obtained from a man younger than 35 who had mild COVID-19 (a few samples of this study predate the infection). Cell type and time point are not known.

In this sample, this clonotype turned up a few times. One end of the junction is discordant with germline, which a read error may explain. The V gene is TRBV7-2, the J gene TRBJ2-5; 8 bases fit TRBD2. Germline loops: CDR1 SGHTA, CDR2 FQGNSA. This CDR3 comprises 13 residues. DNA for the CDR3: TGTGCCACCAGCGGGGGCCTACAAGAGACCCAGTACTTC. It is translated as CATSGGLQETQYF. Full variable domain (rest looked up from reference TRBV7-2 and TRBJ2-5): GAGVSQSPSNKVTEKGKDVELRCDPISGHTALYWYRQSLGQGLEFLIYFQGNSAPDKSGLPSDRFSAERTGGSVSTLTIQRTQQEDSAVYLCATSGGLQETQYFGPGTRLLVL.

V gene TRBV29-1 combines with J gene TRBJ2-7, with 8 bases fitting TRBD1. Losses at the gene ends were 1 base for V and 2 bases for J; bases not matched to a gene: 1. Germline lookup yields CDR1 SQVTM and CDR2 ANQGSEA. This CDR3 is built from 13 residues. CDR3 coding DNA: TGCAGCGTTGAAGGGACAGGGACCTACGAGCAGTACTTC. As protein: CSVEGTGTYEQYF.

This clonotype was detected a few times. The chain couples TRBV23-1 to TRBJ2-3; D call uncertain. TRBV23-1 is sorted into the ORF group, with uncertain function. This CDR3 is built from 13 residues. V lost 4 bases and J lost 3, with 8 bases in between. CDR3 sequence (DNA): TGCGCCAGCAGTCGCGCCATTACAGATACGCAGTATTTT. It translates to CASSRAITDTQYF.

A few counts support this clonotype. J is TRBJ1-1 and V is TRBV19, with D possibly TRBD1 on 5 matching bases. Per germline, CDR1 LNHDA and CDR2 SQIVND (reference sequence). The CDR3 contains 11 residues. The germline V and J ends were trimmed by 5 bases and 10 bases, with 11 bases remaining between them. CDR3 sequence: CASSRGTRAFF. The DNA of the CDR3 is TGTGCCAGTAGTCGGGGGACGCGAGCTTTCTTT.

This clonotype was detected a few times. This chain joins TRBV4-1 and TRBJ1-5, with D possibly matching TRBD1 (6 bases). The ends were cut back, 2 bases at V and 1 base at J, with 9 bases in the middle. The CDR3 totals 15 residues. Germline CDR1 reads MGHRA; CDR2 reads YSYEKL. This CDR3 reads CASSQFQGSNQPQHF. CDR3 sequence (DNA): TGCGCCAGCAGCCAATTTCAGGGGAGCAATCAGCCCCAGCATTTT.

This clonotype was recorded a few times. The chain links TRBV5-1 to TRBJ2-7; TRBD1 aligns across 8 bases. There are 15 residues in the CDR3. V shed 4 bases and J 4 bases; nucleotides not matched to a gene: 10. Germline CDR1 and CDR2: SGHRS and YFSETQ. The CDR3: CASSLGTGRSYEQYF. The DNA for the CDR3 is TGCGCCAGCAGCCTCGGGACAGGCCGATCTTACGAGCAGTACTTC.

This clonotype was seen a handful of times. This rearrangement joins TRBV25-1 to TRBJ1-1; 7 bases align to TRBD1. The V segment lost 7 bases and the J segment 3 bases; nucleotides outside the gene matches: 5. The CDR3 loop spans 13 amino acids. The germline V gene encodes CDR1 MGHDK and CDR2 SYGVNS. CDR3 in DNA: TGTGCCAGCATCCGAACAGGGGACACTGAAGCTTTCTTT. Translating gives CASIRTGDTEAFF.

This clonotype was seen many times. CDR3 sequence reads: CASSGVGRSYTEAFF. The CDR3 DNA is TGCGCCAGCAGCGGGGTAGGTAGGTCATACACTGAAGCTTTCTTT. The V and J genes are TRBV4-1 and TRBJ1-1, with D unclear. V dropped 5 bases and J dropped 3 bases, with 16 bases sitting between them. Per the germline V gene, CDR1 is MGHRA and CDR2 is YSYEKL. The length of the CDR3 is 15 residues.

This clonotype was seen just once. The CDR3 sequence: CASSSGQAQETQYF. The CDR3 nucleotides are TGTGCCAGCAGCAGCGGACAGGCCCAAGAGACCCAGTACTTC. The gene calls are TRBV5-8 and TRBJ2-5; 7 positions agree with TRBD1. Germline-derived CDR1 and CDR2 are SGHTS and YDEGEE. This CDR3 is 14 amino acids long. Trimming removed 4 bases from V and 1 base from J; junction bases left unmatched: 4.

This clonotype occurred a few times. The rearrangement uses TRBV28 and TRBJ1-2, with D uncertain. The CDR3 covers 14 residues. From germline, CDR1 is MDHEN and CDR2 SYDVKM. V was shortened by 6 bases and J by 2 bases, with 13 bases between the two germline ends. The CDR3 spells CASSLGSTNYGYTF. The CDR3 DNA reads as TGTGCCAGCAGCCTAGGGTCTACGAACTATGGCTACACCTTC.

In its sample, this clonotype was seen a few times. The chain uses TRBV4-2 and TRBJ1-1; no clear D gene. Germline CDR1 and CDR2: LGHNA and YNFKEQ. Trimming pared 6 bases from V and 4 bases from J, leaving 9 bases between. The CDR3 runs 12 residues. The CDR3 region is CASSQETTEAFF. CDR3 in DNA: TGTGCCAGCAGTCAGGAAACCACTGAAGCTTTCTTT.

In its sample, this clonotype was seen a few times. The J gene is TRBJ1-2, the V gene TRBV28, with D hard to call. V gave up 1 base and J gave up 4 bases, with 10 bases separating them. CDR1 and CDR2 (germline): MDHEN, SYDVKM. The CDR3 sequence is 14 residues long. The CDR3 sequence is CASSLFPAAYGYTF. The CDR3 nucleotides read TGTGCCAGCAGTTTATTTCCAGCCGCCTATGGCTACACCTTC.

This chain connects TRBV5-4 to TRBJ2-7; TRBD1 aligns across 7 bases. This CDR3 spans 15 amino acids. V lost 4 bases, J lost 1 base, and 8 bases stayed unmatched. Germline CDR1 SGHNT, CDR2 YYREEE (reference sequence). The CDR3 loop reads CASSPARDRSYEQYV. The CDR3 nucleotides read TGTGCCAGCAGCCCCGCCCGGGACAGATCCTACGAGCAGTACGTC.

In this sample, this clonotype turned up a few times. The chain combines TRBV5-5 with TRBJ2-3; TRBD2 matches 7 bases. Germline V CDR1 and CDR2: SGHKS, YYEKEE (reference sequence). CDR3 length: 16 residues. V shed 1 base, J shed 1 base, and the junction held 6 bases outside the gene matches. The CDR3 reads CASSLSSAGRTDTQYF. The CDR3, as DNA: TGTGCCAGCAGCTTGAGTTCAGCGGGGCGCACAGATACGCAGTATTTT.

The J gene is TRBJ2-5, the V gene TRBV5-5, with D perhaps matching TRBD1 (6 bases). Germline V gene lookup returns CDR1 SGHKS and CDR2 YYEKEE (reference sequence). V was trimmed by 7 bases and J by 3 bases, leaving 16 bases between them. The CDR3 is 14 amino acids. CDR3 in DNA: TGTGCCAGCGGTCCCGGGACACTGGAAGAGACCCAGTACTTC. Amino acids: CASGPGTLEETQYF. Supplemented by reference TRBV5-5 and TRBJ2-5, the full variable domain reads DAGVTQSPTHLIKTRGQQVTLRCSPISGHKSVSWYQQVLGQGPQFIFQYYEKEERGRGNFPDRFSARQFPNYSSELNVNALLLGDSALYLCASGPGTLEETQYFGPGTRLLVL.

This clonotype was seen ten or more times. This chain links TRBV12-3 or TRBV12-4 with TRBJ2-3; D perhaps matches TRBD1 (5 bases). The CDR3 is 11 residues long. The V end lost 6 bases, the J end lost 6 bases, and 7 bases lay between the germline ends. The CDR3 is CASSAGDTQYF. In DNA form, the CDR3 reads TGTGCCAGCAGCGCAGGGGATACGCAGTATTTT.

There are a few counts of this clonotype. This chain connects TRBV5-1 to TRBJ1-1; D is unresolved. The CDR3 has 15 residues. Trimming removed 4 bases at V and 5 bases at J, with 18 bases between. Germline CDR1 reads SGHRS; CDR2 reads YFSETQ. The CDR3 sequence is CASSPEDPGRTEAFF. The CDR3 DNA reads TGCGCCAGCAGCCCTGAGGATCCCGGGCGTACTGAAGCTTTCTTT.

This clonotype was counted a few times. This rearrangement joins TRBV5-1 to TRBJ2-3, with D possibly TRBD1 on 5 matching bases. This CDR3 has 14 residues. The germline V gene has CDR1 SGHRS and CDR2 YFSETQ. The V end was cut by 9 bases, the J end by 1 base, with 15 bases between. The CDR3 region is CATAPLTGTDTQYF. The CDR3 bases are TGCGCCACCGCGCCCTTGACAGGCACAGATACGCAGTATTTT.

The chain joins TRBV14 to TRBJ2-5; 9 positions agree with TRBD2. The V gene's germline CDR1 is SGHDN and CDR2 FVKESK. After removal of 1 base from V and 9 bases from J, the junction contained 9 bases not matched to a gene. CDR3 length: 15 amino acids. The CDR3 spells CASSQGVIAGESQYF. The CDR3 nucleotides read TGTGCCAGCAGCCAAGGAGTAATAGCGGGGGAGTCCCAGTACTTC. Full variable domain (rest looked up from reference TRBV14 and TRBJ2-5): EAGVTQFPSHSVIEKGQTVTLRCDPISGHDNLYWYRRVMGKEIKFLLHFVKESKQDESGMPNNRFLAERTGGTYSTLKVQPAELEDSGVYFCASSQGVIAGESQYFGPGTRLLVL.

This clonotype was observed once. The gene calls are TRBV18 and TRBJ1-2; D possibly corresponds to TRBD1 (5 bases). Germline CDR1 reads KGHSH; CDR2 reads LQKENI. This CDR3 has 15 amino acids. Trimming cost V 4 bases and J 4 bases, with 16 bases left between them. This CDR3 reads CASSLQDREFYGYTF. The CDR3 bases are TGTGCCAGCTCACTACAGGACCGGGAGTTCTATGGCTACACCTTC.

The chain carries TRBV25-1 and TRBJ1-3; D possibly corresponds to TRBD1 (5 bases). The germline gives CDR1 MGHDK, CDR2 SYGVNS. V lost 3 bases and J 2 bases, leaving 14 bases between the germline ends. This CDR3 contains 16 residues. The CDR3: CASSEEGPMAGNTIYF. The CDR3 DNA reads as TGTGCCAGCAGTGAGGAGGGGCCGATGGCTGGAAACACCATATATTTT. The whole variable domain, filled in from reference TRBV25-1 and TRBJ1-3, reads EADIYQTPRYLVIGTGKKITLECSQTMGHDKMYWYQQDPGMELHLIHYSYGVNSTEKGDLSSESTVSRIRTEHFPLTLESARPSHTSQYLCASSEEGPMAGNTIYFGEGSWLTVV.

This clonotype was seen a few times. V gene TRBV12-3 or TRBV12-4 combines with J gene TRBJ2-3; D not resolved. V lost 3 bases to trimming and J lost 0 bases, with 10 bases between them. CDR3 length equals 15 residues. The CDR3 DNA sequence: TGTGCCAGCAGTTTTGGGCCCTCTAGCACAGATACGCAGTATTTT. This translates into CASSFGPSSTDTQYF.

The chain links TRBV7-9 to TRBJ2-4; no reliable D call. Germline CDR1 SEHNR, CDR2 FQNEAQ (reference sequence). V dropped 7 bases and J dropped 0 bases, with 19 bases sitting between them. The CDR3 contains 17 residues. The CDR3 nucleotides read TGTGCCAGCACCCCCCCTGGGGTTGTCATAGCCAAAAACATTCAGTACTTC. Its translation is CASTPPGVVIAKNIQYF.

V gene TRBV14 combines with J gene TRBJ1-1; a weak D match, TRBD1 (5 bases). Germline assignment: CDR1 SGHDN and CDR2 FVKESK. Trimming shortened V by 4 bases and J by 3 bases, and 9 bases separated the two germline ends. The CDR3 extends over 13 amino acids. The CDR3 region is CASSPRGHTEAFF. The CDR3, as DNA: TGTGCCAGCAGCCCCCGGGGCCACACTGAAGCTTTCTTT.

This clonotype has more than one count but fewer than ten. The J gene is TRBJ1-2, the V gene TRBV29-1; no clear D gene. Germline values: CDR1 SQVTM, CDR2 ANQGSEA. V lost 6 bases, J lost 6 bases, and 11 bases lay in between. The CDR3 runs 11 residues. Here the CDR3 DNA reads TGCAGCGTACCTTACACAGATGGCTACACCTTC. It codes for CSVPYTDGYTF.

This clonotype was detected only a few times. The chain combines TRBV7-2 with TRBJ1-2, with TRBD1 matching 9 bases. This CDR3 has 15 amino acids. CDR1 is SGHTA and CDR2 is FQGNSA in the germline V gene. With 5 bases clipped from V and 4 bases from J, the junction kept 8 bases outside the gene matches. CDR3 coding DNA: TGTGCCAGCAGCCCCGGGACAGGGCCCGCCTATGGCTACACCTTC. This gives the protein CASSPGTGPAYGYTF.

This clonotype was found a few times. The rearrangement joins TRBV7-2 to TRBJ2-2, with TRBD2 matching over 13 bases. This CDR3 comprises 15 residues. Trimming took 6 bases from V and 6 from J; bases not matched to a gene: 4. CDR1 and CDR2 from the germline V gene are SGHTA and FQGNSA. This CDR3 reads CASSPTSGGSGELFF. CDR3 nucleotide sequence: TGTGCCAGCAGTCCGACTAGCGGGGGGTCCGGGGAGCTGTTTTTT.